This T cell receptor (beta chain) originates from a study of blood T cells in healthy people across ages (dated by TCRdb to the mid-2010s). Regarding the study in general: In model experiments, template switching captured about one uniquely barcoded TCR beta cDNA molecule for every two T cells. Age-related changes in TCR beta repertoire diversity were measured in the study by deep sequencing normalized with unique cDNA molecular identifiers. Four age groups were formed from the donors: young (average about 16 years), middle-aged (approximately 39), aged (roughly 59) and long-lived (about 75). To avoid experimental bias, donors of different ages were randomly spread across the sequencing lanes. For two donors (one aged 18 to 30 and one aged 80 or older), the study analyzed two additional independent replicas of 1 million unique cDNA reads from the same blood draw. The full study reports these points: The percentage of naive T cells measured by flow cytometry correlated strongly with observed TCR beta diversity. Donor CMV infection status was unknown, potentially confounding age-related changes in expanded clonotypes. Observed TCR beta diversity per million T cells fell roughly linearly with age, and a significant reduction was already apparent by age roughly 40. Compared with the aged group, the long-lived group had more naive CD4+ T cells, fewer expanded clones and increased TCR diversity, a pattern suggesting age selection. Estimates of total diversity from one million sequenced T cells were regarded as lower bounds and underestimates. Bulk unsorted PBMC profiling prevented conclusive comparison of naive and antigen-experienced compartments.

V has 1 base trimmed and J has 6 bases trimmed; junction bases matching no gene number 9. As encoded in the germline V gene (reference sequence), CDR1 is DFQATT while CDR2 is SNEGSKA. The CDR3 holds 14 amino acids from the cysteine to the phenylalanine. Just the 42-base CDR3 DNA is kept, in frame starting at base 1. Notes on this clonotype: The clone's antigen remains unknown. The sample holds no much larger clone one base away, and base qualities are not on file.

The library relied on 5' RACE. These reads were obtained on an Illumina HiSeq 2500. The second PCR ran for about 6 to 12 cycles and used a J-beta primer mix along with a sample-barcoded 5' primer. A unique molecular identifier was introduced onto each TCR beta cDNA molecule by a template-switch 5' adaptor carrying 12 random nucleotides. Each sample yielded at least 2.5 million CDR3-containing paired-end reads. First-strand cDNA synthesis was performed from all RNA using the Mint cDNA synthesis kit, with priming by a TRBC-specific oligonucleotide. All cDNA was treated with uracil-DNA glycosylase and then went through a first 18-cycle PCR with the universal primers M1SS and BC2_uni_R. As for the original processing: For normalization, 1 million high-quality reads, each with a distinct molecular identifier, were randomly selected from each sample. Reads sharing molecular identifiers were discarded rather than binned into consensus sequences. MiTCR, set to a Q25 quality threshold and the strictest error-elimination algorithm, was used for CDR3 identification, clonotype clustering and error correction. Lower-bound total TCR beta diversity was estimated with a nonparametric unseen species model using Euler transformation. Using fastp at Q25 and MiXCR, TCRdb reprocessed the public reads and kept productive beta chains. CDR3 protein sequences are deduplicated, and each keeps its most common genes and DNA. The V and J calls, along with clone size, are taken from TCRdb and not from the paper's own processing. The table for this sample lists just over 800,000 distinct CDR3 sequences; around two thirds of them were counted only once. About 27% of the sample lies in the top ten.

Donors were approximately 42 systemically healthy Caucasian individuals from Russia aged roughly 6 to 100 years. Each donor gave around 9.5 milliliters of peripheral blood, collected into EDTA-treated Vacutainer tubes. PBMCs were isolated by Ficoll-Paque density-gradient centrifugation, with at least 6 million obtained per sample. Total RNA was extracted from PBMCs with Trizol reagent, with at least 5 micrograms obtained per sample. Naive CD45RAhigh/CD27high T cell percentages were measured by flow cytometry on a PBMC aliquot from every donor. This receptor was obtained from a man aged 30 to 45 in good health. The sequenced sample was blood. The chain is encoded by TRBV20-1 joined to TRBJ2-7, and 7 bases in between align with TRBD1. The CDR3 amino acid sequence is: CSARVGTGAGEQYF. Here is the DNA: TGCAGTGCTAGAGTCGGAACAGGGGCGGGCGAGCAGTACTTC.